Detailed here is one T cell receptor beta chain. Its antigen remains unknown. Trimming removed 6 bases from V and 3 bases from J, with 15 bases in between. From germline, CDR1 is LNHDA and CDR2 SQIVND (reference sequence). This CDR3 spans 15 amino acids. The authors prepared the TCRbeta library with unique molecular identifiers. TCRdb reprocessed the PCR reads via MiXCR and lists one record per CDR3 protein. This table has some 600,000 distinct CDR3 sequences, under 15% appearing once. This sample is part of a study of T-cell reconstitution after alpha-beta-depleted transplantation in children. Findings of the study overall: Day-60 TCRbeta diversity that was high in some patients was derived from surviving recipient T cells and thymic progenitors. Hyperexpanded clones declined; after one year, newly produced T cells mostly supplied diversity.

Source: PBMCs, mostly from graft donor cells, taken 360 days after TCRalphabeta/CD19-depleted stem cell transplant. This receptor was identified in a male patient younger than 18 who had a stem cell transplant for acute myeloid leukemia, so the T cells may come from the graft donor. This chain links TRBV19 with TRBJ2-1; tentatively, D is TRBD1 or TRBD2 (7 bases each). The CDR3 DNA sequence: TGTGCCAGTAGCAGGGGGGGGCGGAACTACAATGAGCAGTTCTTC. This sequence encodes CASSRGGRNYNEQFF. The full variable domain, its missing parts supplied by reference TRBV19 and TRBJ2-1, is DGGITQSPKYLFRKEGQNVTLSCEQNLNHDAMYWYRQDPGQGLRLIYYSQIVNDFQKGDIAEGYSVSREKKESFPLTVTSAQKNPTAFYLCASSRGGRNYNEQFFGPGTRLTVL.